What follows are 17 T cell receptor beta chains derived from one specimen sequenced in a study of cytomegalovirus exposure and HLA in healthy donors. The PCR made use of 60 Vbeta and 13 Jbeta primers. Generated by immunoSEQ multiplex PCR, the TCRdb table keeps only in-frame clones and is missing some. The listing contains 130,000 to 150,000 clones. What was sequenced was PBMCs. These receptors were obtained from a woman aged 45-60 years in good health and CMV-seronegative.

This sequence joins TRBV2 and TRBJ2-1, with D tentatively TRBD1 (5 bases). V lost 4 bases to trimming and J lost 5 bases, with 9 bases between them. Germline CDR1 SNHLY, CDR2 FYNNEI. This CDR3 region has 13 residues. CDR3 coding DNA: TGTGCCAGCAGTGGGCAGGGTAACAATGAGCAGTTCTTC. Its translation: CASSGQGNNEQFF.

J is TRBJ1-1 and V is TRBV5-8; tentative D call: TRBD1 (5 bases). Between the trimmed V and J ends, which lost 5 bases and 3 bases, there was a span of 11 bases. This CDR3 has 13 residues. Germline CDR1 SGHTS, CDR2 YDEGEE. The CDR3 reads CASRAWGDTEAFF. In DNA form, the CDR3 reads TGTGCCAGCAGGGCTTGGGGGGACACTGAAGCTTTCTTT.

This chain uses TRBV7-9 with TRBJ1-2; maybe TRBD1 (5 bases). V gave up 5 bases and J gave up 4 bases, with 8 bases separating them. CDR1 is SEHNR, CDR2 FQNEAQ, per germline (reference sequence). The CDR3 loop spans 12 amino acids. The CDR3 DNA sequence: TGTGCCAGCAGCAACAGGTTCTATGGCTACACCTTC. Protein sequence: CASSNRFYGYTF.

CDR3 DNA sequence: TGTGCCAGCAGCCCTAGGAGGTACCAAGAGACCCAGTACTTC. This encodes CASSPRRYQETQYF. The chain recombines TRBV27 with TRBJ2-5; tentatively, D is TRBD2 (5 bases). Germline CDR1 is MNHEY and CDR2 is SMNVEV (reference sequence). V was pared by 6 bases and J by 0 bases, with 11 bases between. This CDR3 comprises 14 residues.

CDR3 in amino acids: CASSPSGTGSYGYTF. CDR3 DNA: TGTGCCAGCAGTCCTTCCGGGACAGGTAGCTATGGCTACACCTTC. V gene TRBV6-6 combines with J gene TRBJ1-2; 8 positions match TRBD1. This CDR3 is built from 15 residues. Unmatched junction bases numbered 9, after V lost 5 bases and J lost 4 bases. Germline CDR1 reads MNHNY; CDR2 reads SVGAGI (reference sequence).

The genes are TRBV19 and TRBJ2-7, with TRBD1 identical over 10 bases. The CDR3 contains 14 residues. Germline assignment: CDR1 LNHDA and CDR2 SQIVND (reference sequence). With 7 bases clipped from V and 4 bases from J, the junction kept 7 bases outside the gene matches. The CDR3 loop reads CASNPGQGLYEQYF. The CDR3, as DNA: TGTGCCAGTAATCCGGGACAGGGGTTGTACGAGCAGTACTTC.

J is TRBJ2-5 and V is TRBV19; 7 bases are a match to TRBD1. CDR3 size: 15 residues. CDR1 LNHDA and CDR2 SQIVND come from the germline V gene (reference sequence). Losses at the gene ends were 3 bases for V and 4 bases for J; bases not matched to a gene: 8. CDR3 sequence (DNA): TGTGCCAGTAGTATCGACAGGGTGTCGACAGAGACCCAGTACTTC. Translating it yields CASSIDRVSTETQYF.

The J gene is TRBJ1-1, the V gene TRBV18, with D unresolved. Germline-derived CDR1 and CDR2 are KGHSH and LQKENI. This CDR3 spans 15 amino acids. V lost 3 bases and J 2 bases, leaving 13 bases between the germline ends. The CDR3 nucleotides read TGTGCCAGCTCACCTTCACAGCTACAAAACACTGAAGCTTTCTTT. Its protein product is CASSPSQLQNTEAFF.

This sequence joins TRBV9 and TRBJ2-5, with a weak D call TRBD1 (7 bases). The CDR3 loop spans 14 amino acids. The ends were cut back, 3 bases at V and 2 bases at J, with 11 bases in the middle. Germline V gives CDR1 SGDLS, CDR2 YYNGEE. This CDR3 reads CASSAGGQQETQYF. The DNA for the CDR3 is TGTGCCAGCAGCGCCGGGGGACAGCAAGAGACCCAGTACTTC. The whole variable domain, remainder taken from reference TRBV9 and TRBJ2-5, is DSGVTQTPKHLITATGQRVTLRCSPRSGDLSVYWYQQSLDQGLQFLIQYYNGEERAKGNILERFSAQQFPDLHSELNLSSLELGDSALYFCASSAGGQQETQYFGPGTRLLVL.

V and J are TRBV6-5 and TRBJ1-3, with D possibly being TRBD1 (5 bases). Between the trimmed V and J ends, which lost 5 bases and 4 bases, there was a span of 9 bases. CDR3 length: 13 amino acids. Germline CDR1 and CDR2: MNHEY and SVGAGI. CDR3 bases: TGTGCCAGCAGTCCAGACAGAGGAAACACCATATATTTT. This translates into CASSPDRGNTIYF.

V and J are TRBV5-4 and TRBJ1-2, with D possibly matching TRBD1 (5 bases). Deletions cut 2 bases from V and 5 bases from J, with 13 bases between. Germline V lookup: CDR1 SGHNT, CDR2 YYREEE (reference sequence). The CDR3 length is 14 residues. CDR3 sequence reads: CASSFKGKGYGYTF. CDR3 bases: TGTGCCAGCAGCTTCAAGGGGAAGGGGTATGGCTACACCTTC. Looking up the rest from reference TRBV5-4 and TRBJ1-2 gives the full variable domain: ETGVTQSPTHLIKTRGQQVTLRCSSQSGHNTVSWYQQALGQGPQFIFQYYREEENGRGNFPPRFSGLQFPNYSSELNVNALELDDSALYLCASSFKGKGYGYTFGSGTRLTVV.

The V call is TRBV28, the J call TRBJ2-7, with 10 bases matching TRBD2. The germline V gene encodes CDR1 MDHEN and CDR2 SYDVKM. The CDR3 sequence is 16 residues long. J gave up 3 bases and V 7 bases, and 12 bases lay outside the gene matches. In nucleotides, the CDR3 is TGTGCCAGCATAAGGGGAAGGGGGACTAGCGTCTACGAGCAGTACTTC. This codes for CASIRGRGTSVYEQYF.

V usage is TRBV9 and J usage is TRBJ1-4; D gene uncertain. The CDR3 has 13 residues. Trimming cost V 0 bases and J 5 bases, with 5 bases left between them. Germline V CDR1 and CDR2: SGDLS, YYNGEE. The CDR3 loop reads CASSVGLNEKLFF. DNA of the CDR3: TGTGCCAGCAGCGTAGGTCTGAATGAAAAACTGTTTTTT. The full variable domain, completed using reference TRBV9 and TRBJ1-4, is DSGVTQTPKHLITATGQRVTLRCSPRSGDLSVYWYQQSLDQGLQFLIQYYNGEERAKGNILERFSAQQFPDLHSELNLSSLELGDSALYFCASSVGLNEKLFFGSGTQLSVL.

The J gene is TRBJ2-7, the V gene TRBV6-1; 7 bases match TRBD1. V lost 3 bases, J lost 0 bases, and 11 bases stayed unmatched. The CDR3 covers 17 residues. Looked up from germline, CDR1 is MNHNS and CDR2 is SASEGT. In DNA form, the CDR3 reads TGTGCCAGCAGTGACCCTAGGGGCAGGGGGTCCTCCTACGAGCAGTACTTC. Protein sequence: CASSDPRGRGSSYEQYF.

This chain links TRBV5-1 with TRBJ2-3, with D uncertain. The germline CDR1 and CDR2 sequences are SGHRS and YFSETQ. Trimming shortened V by 0 bases and J by 0 bases, and 8 bases separated the two germline ends. The CDR3 runs to 15 residues. The CDR3 loop is CASSLAQRSTDTQYF. The CDR3 DNA reads TGCGCCAGCAGCTTGGCCCAGCGCAGCACAGATACGCAGTATTTT.

The chain recombines TRBV7-9 with TRBJ2-5; D remains unclear. V was trimmed by 6 bases and J by 3 bases, leaving 8 bases between them. The germline gives CDR1 SEHNR, CDR2 FQNEAQ (reference sequence). The CDR3 contains 12 residues. CDR3 nucleotides: TGTGCCAGCAGTGAGCTGGAAGAGACCCAGTACTTC. It is translated as CASSELEETQYF. Based on the CDR3 plus reference TRBV7-9 and TRBJ2-5, the full variable domain is DTGVSQNPRHKITKRGQNVTFRCDPISEHNRLYWYRQTLGQGPEFLTYFQNEAQLEKSRLLSDRFSAERPKGSFSTLEIQRTEQGDSAMYLCASSELEETQYFGPGTRLLVL.

The chain joins TRBV9 to TRBJ2-5; weak D call: TRBD2 (6 bases). In germline, CDR1 is SGDLS, CDR2 YYNGEE. The CDR3 spans 12 residues. The V and J ends lost 10 bases and 5 bases respectively, with 15 bases between them. CDR3 DNA sequence: TGTGCCTCCGGGGGAGGCTGGGAGACCCAGTACTTC. It yields the protein CASGGGWETQYF.